These 13 T cell receptor beta chains originate from one sample sequenced in a study of blood T cell repertoires in COVID-19. TCRdb's copy holds only in-frame clones and misses some; the assay was immunoSEQ multiplex PCR. The data contain under 200,000 clones, more than 80% of them seen just once; the ten biggest clones take up around 8.4%. Specimen: PBMCs or T cells enriched from blood (not recorded which). The source is a woman between 18 and 30 years old who had recovered from COVID-19.

J is TRBJ1-6 and V is TRBV6-5; 7 bases agree with TRBD1. Trimming at V came to 7 bases and at J to 3 bases, leaving 6 bases not matched to a gene. Per germline, CDR1 MNHEY and CDR2 SVGAGI. The CDR3 is 15 amino acids. CDR3 sequence reads: CASNPGQIYNSPLHF. In nucleotides, the CDR3 is TGTGCCAGCAACCCGGGACAGATCTATAATTCACCCCTCCACTTT.

This chain connects TRBV30 to TRBJ1-5; D is perhaps TRBD1 (5 bases). Trimming left V 1 base short and J 7 bases short, with 11 bases between. Germline values: CDR1 GTSNPN, CDR2 SVGIG (reference sequence). The CDR3 has 13 residues. The CDR3 protein is CAWSGGTAQPQHF. The DNA for the CDR3 is TGTGCCTGGAGTGGGGGCACAGCACAGCCCCAGCATTTT.

Concerning this clone: The CDR3 carries no conserved terminal phenylalanine or tryptophan, so it likely arises from a read error. The chain has TRBV5-1 and TRBJ2-3, with 10 positions matching TRBD2. Germline V gives CDR1 SGHRS, CDR2 YFSETQ. The V gene end was trimmed by 0 bases and the J gene end by 6 bases; junction bases not matched to a gene: 10. CDR3 length equals 17 residues. CDR3 DNA sequence: TGCGCCAGCAGCTTGGCGCTAGCGGGGGCACCTTCGGATACGCAGTATTGT. This sequence encodes CASSLALAGAPSDTQYC.

This clone came up many times. The chain employs TRBV19 and TRBJ1-5, with TRBD1 matching over 7 bases. This CDR3 has 14 residues. V was clipped by 4 bases and J by 7 bases; unmatched bases: 7. Germline assignment: CDR1 LNHDA and CDR2 SQIVND (reference sequence). The DNA for the CDR3 is TGTGCCAGTAGTACACCGACAGGGTTACAGCCCCAGCATTTT. It encodes CASSTPTGLQPQHF.

This clone was seen a handful of times. J is TRBJ2-3 and V is TRBV29-1, with 9 bases lining up with TRBD1. Trimming cost V 4 bases and J 2 bases; bases outside gene matches: 4. The CDR3 sequence is 14 residues long. Per germline, CDR1 SQVTM and CDR2 ANQGSEA. CDR3 nucleotides: TGCAGCGTTGGGGACAGGGTAAACACAGATACGCAGTATTTT. It specifies CSVGDRVNTDTQYF.

This clone was picked up one time. The chain is built from TRBV5-4 and TRBJ2-7; TRBD2 agrees at 7 bases. CDR3 size: 15 residues. Trimming cost V 0 bases and J 0 bases; bases outside gene matches: 3. Germline CDR1 SGHNT, CDR2 YYREEE (reference sequence). CDR3 sequence reads: CASSLGRGYSYEQYF. The CDR3 coding sequence is TGTGCCAGCAGCTTGGGGCGGGGGTACTCCTACGAGCAGTACTTC. The full variable domain, with the rest looked up from reference TRBV5-4 and TRBJ2-7, is ETGVTQSPTHLIKTRGQQVTLRCSSQSGHNTVSWYQQALGQGPQFIFQYYREEENGRGNFPPRFSGLQFPNYSSELNVNALELDDSALYLCASSLGRGYSYEQYFGPGTRLTVT.

This chain links TRBV11-2 with TRBJ2-1, with 9 bases matching TRBD2. Germline V gene data show CDR1 as SGHAT and CDR2 as FQNNGV. The CDR3 has 14 residues. Unmatched junction bases numbered 3, after V lost 5 bases and J lost 4 bases. The CDR3 here is CASSASGGYNEQFF. CDR3 sequence (DNA): TGTGCCAGCAGCGCGAGCGGGGGGTACAATGAGCAGTTCTTC.

This chain uses TRBV19 with TRBJ2-7; D remains unclear. This CDR3 is 14 amino acids long. Trimming stripped 3 bases from V and 4 bases from J, with 13 bases between. The V gene's germline CDR1 is LNHDA and CDR2 SQIVND (reference sequence). The CDR3 region is CASSITPGSYEQYF. The CDR3 DNA reads TGTGCCAGTAGTATTACACCCGGGTCGTACGAGCAGTACTTC.

The CDR3 DNA reads TGTGCCAGTAGGGAGGACGGCTACACCTTC. Amino acid sequence: CASREDGYTF. The V gene is TRBV28, the J gene TRBJ1-2; D unclear. Trimming shortened V by 9 bases and J by 8 bases, and 10 bases separated the two germline ends. The CDR3 sequence is 10 residues long. CDR1 is MDHEN and CDR2 is SYDVKM in the germline V gene.

V is TRBV6-5 and J is TRBJ1-2; perhaps TRBD1 as D (6 bases). The CDR3 consists of 14 residues. Looked up from germline, CDR1 is MNHEY and CDR2 is SVGAGI. The V end lost 6 bases, the J end lost 6 bases, and 17 bases lay between the germline ends. The CDR3 loop reads CASRGGGLRNGYTF. DNA of the CDR3: TGTGCCAGCAGGGGCGGGGGGCTGAGGAATGGCTACACCTTC.

This sequence joins TRBV3-1 (or the pseudogene TRBV3-2) and TRBJ2-7; perhaps TRBD1 as D (6 bases). This CDR3 has 14 amino acids. Germline-derived CDR1 and CDR2 are LGHDT and YNNKEL (reference sequence). Between the trimmed V and J ends, which lost 5 bases and 1 base, there was a span of 12 bases. CDR3 coding DNA: TGTGCCAGCAGCTTTCGGCAGGGGTCCTACGAGCAGTACTTC. Protein sequence: CASSFRQGSYEQYF.

This clone came up once. V is TRBV3-1 (or the pseudogene TRBV3-2) and J is TRBJ2-5; 13 bases fit TRBD2. With V trimmed by 1 base and J by 5 bases, 4 bases remained unmatched. The V gene's germline CDR1 is LGHDT and CDR2 YNNKEL (reference sequence). This CDR3 comprises 16 residues. The CDR3 here is CASSQGLAGGRETQYF. Written as DNA, the CDR3 is TGTGCCAGCAGCCAAGGACTAGCGGGGGGCAGGGAGACCCAGTACTTC.

The V gene is TRBV28, the J gene TRBJ2-7; D unresolved. CDR1 and CDR2 from the germline V gene are MDHEN and SYDVKM. Trimming pared 5 bases from V and 4 bases from J, leaving 3 bases between. This CDR3 is 10 amino acids long. The CDR3 sequence is CASSLYEQYF. CDR3 bases: TGTGCCAGCAGTCTGTACGAGCAGTACTTC.